The next 11 T cell receptor beta chains were all read from a single sample in a study of blood T cell repertoires in COVID-19. The table came from immunoSEQ multiplex PCR; TCRdb's copy has only in-frame clones and leaves some out. Of 250,000 to 300,000 clones in the sample, about 91% were seen once. The sequenced material came from peripheral blood. These receptors all stem from a young woman who had recovered from COVID-19.

The rearrangement joins TRBV7-9 to TRBJ1-5, with a possible D match to TRBD1 (5 bases). The germline V gene encodes CDR1 SEHNR and CDR2 FQNEAQ (reference sequence). CDR3 size: 17 residues. V lost 7 bases to trimming and J lost 3 bases, with 22 bases between them. Here the CDR3 reads CASTSSPARDDNQPQHF. The CDR3 DNA reads as TGTGCCAGCACCTCAAGCCCTGCCAGGGATGACAATCAGCCCCAGCATTTT. The full variable domain, with the rest looked up from reference TRBV7-9 and TRBJ1-5, is DTGVSQNPRHKITKRGQNVTFRCDPISEHNRLYWYRQTLGQGPEFLTYFQNEAQLEKSRLLSDRFSAERPKGSFSTLEIQRTEQGDSAMYLCASTSSPARDDNQPQHFGDGTRLSIL.

This chain uses TRBV4-3 with TRBJ2-3; 12 bases align to TRBD2. Germline V CDR1 and CDR2: LGHNA, YSLEER. V lost 0 bases to trimming and J lost 6 bases; unmatched junction nucleotides: 4. The CDR3 is 16 amino acids. DNA of the CDR3: TGCGCCAGCAGCCAAGAACTAGCGGGGGGACGGGATACGCAGTATTTT. It translates to CASSQELAGGRDTQYF.

The chain carries TRBV11-2 and TRBJ1-1; D unclear. CDR1 is SGHAT and CDR2 is FQNNGV in the germline V gene. This CDR3 spans 13 amino acids. Trimming took off 1 base at V and 3 bases at J, with 6 bases between the two ends. CDR3 amino acids: CASSLGEDTEAFF. The DNA of the CDR3 is TGTGCCAGCAGCTTAGGTGAGGACACTGAAGCTTTCTTT.

The chain recombines TRBV5-4 with TRBJ1-4, with TRBD1 identical over 10 bases. CDR1 and CDR2 from the germline V gene are SGHNT and YYREEE (reference sequence). The CDR3 is made up of 15 amino acids. Germline trimming cut 4 bases from V and 8 bases from J; bases unmatched to any gene: 8. CDR3 in DNA: TGTGCCAGCAGCCGATTCGGGACAGGGGAAGAAAAACTGTTTTTT. It translates to CASSRFGTGEEKLFF.

The chain uses TRBV5-1 and TRBJ1-1; tentatively, D is TRBD1 (5 bases). Deletions cut 7 bases from V and 8 bases from J, with 24 bases between. The CDR3 totals 15 residues. In germline, CDR1 is SGHRS, CDR2 YFSETQ. The CDR3 region is CASRPQPGLKTEAFF. CDR3 nucleotide sequence: TGCGCCAGCCGACCCCAGCCGGGACTAAAAACCGAAGCTTTCTTT.

This chain joins TRBV6-6 and TRBJ2-2; 9 bases agree with TRBD2. J was trimmed by 4 bases and V by 4 bases; bases with no gene match: 4. The CDR3 covers 15 residues. CDR1 is MNHNY and CDR2 is SVGAGI in the germline V gene (reference sequence). CDR3 region: CASSSSGGSTGELFF. The CDR3 DNA reads as TGTGCCAGCAGTTCAAGCGGGGGGAGCACCGGGGAGCTGTTTTTT.

The gene calls are TRBV14 and TRBJ1-3, with 9 nucleotides matching TRBD1. This CDR3 spans 15 amino acids. With 4 bases clipped from V and 4 bases from J, the junction kept 5 bases outside the gene matches. CDR1 and CDR2 (germline): SGHDN, FVKESK. CDR3 nucleotide sequence: TGTGCCAGCAGCCTGACAGGGGGGTTCGGAAACACCATATATTTT. It codes for CASSLTGGFGNTIYF.

The chain carries TRBV4-1 and TRBJ1-1; 7 bases are shared with TRBD1. Germline V lookup: CDR1 MGHRA, CDR2 YSYEKL. The CDR3 spans 13 residues. Trimming cost V 4 bases and J 6 bases; bases outside gene matches: 5. The CDR3 sequence: CASSPGTASEAFF. Here the CDR3 DNA reads TGCGCCAGCAGCCCCGGGACAGCCTCTGAAGCTTTCTTT.

This chain links TRBV4-3 with TRBJ2-3; D is unresolved. V dropped 4 bases and J dropped 0 bases, with 14 bases sitting between them. The CDR3 totals 16 residues. Germline values: CDR1 LGHNA, CDR2 YSLEER. The CDR3 spells CASSLVRFSSTDTQYF. CDR3 in DNA: TGCGCCAGCAGCCTAGTGAGGTTTTCTAGCACAGATACGCAGTATTTT.

This rearrangement joins TRBV6-5 to TRBJ1-1, with no clear D. This CDR3 contains 15 residues. V lost 8 bases, J lost 1 base, and 17 bases lay in between. Looked up from germline, CDR1 is MNHEY and CDR2 is SVGAGI. CDR3 sequence (DNA): TGTGCCAGCGGCGGGCAACATACCGAGAACACTGAAGCTTTCTTT. It specifies CASGGQHTENTEAFF.

This sequence joins TRBV6-5 and TRBJ2-1; D is uncertain. The CDR3 has 14 amino acids. Germline V lookup: CDR1 MNHEY, CDR2 SVGAGI. The germline V and J ends were trimmed by 3 bases and 6 bases, with 12 bases remaining between them. CDR3 protein: CASSYGVRINEQFF. The CDR3 DNA sequence: TGTGCCAGCAGTTATGGAGTCAGAATCAATGAGCAGTTCTTC.